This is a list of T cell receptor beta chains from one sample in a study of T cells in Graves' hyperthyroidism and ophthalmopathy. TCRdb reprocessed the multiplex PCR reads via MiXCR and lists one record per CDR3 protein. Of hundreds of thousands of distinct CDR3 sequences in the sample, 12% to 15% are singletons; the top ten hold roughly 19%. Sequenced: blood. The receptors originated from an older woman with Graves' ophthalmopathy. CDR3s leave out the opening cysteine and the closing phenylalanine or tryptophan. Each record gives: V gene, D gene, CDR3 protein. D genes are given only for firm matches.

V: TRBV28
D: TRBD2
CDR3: AESGMGGYNEQF

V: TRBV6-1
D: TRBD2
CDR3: ASSGGLDVGNEQF

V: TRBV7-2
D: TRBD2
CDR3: ASSPSNKPSGGYERY

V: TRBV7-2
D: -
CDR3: ASAETGNTGELF

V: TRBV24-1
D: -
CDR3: ATSDPGRRWDEQF

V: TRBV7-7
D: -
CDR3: ASSLDQTETQY

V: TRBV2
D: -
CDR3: ASLRGSDYGYT

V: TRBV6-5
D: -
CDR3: ASSYSSGRETQY

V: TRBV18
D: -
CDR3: ASSPPTGPYEQY

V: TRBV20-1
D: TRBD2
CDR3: SAAGTSPYNEQF

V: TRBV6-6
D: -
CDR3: ASSYSRGMRTQY

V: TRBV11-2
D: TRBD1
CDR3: ASSRTGGGNEQF

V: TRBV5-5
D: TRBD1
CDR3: ASSLAGTENTEAF

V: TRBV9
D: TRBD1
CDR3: ASSVGNRGGSEAF

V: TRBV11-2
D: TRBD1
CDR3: ASSLVGTGGNEQF

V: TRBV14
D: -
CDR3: ASSQWHIGSYNEQF

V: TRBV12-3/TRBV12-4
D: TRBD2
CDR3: ASSSLGLARGYNEQF

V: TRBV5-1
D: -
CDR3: ASALTGTPSSYEQY

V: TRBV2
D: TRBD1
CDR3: ASSVDRGPTDTQY

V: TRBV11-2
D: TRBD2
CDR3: ASSHGTSTYNEQF

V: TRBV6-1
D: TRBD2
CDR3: ASSADRGRGLAGVRDTQY

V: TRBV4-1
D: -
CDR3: ASSLLNYNEQF

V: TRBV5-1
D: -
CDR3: ASSLGGQPNEKLF

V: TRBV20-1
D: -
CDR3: SVPTGQFIQY

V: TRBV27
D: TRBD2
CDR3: ASSSWAGVGDTQY

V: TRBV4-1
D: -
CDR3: ASSQQEGTGELF

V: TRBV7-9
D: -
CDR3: ASRTGDSRADTQY

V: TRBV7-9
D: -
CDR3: ASSLQGNSYEQY

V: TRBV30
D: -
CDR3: AWSVRTPRETQY

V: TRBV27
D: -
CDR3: ASSLVEYPGGLGNEQF

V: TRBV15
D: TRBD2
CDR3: ATSRAPGGRSKNIQY

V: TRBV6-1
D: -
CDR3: ATRTVTEAF

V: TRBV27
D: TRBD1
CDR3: ASSSLGQGWTKNIQY

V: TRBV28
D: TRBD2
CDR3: ASSSSGSRYNEQF

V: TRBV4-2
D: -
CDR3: ASSQLGELF

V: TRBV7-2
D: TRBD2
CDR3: ASSLGIGAGLETQY

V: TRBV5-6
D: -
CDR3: ASSFWDRHGYT

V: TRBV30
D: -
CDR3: AWTDEGNFHEQY

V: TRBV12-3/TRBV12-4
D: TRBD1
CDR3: ASTRDRGWRNTEAF

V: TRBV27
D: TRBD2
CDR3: ASSFSGTSGQF

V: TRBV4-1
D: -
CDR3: ASSQTGVVSRTEAF

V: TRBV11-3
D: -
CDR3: ASSRLRYLNNEQF

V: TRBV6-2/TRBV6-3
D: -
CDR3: ASSYSPKETQY

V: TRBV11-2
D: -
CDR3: ASSLERLAETQY

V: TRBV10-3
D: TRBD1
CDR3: AVTGTGDGEQY